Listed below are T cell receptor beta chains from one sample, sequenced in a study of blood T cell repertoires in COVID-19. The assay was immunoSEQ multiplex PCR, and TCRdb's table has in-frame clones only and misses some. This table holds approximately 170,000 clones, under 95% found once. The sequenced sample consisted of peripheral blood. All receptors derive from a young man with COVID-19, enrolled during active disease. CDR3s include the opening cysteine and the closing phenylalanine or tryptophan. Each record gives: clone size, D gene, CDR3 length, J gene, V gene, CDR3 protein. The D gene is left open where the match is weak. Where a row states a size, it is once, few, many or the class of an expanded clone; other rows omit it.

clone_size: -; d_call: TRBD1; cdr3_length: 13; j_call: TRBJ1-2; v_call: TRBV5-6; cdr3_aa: CASSYGQGNGYTF
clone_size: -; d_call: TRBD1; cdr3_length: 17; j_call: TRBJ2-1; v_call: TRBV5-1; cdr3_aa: CASSLLRGTGGSNEQFF
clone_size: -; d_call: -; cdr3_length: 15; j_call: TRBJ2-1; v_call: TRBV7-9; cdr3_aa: CASSLGGVAYNEQFF
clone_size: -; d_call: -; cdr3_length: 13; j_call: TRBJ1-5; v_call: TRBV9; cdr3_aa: CASSRGGNQPQHF
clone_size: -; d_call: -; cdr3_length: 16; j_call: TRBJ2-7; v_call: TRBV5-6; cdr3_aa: CASSDLGASVPREQYF
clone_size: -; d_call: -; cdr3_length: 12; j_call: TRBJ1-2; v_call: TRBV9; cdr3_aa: CASSVDSYGYTF
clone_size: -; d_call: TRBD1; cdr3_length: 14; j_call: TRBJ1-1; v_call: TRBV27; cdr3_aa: CASWTGGTNTEAFF
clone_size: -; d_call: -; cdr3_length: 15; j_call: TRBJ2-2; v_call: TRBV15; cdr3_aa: CATSREGADTGELFF
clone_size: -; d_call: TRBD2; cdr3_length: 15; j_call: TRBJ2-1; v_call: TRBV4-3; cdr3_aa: CASSPTSGAYNEQFF
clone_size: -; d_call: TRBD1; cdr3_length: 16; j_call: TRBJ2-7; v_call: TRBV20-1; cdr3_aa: CSASRTGKGILYEQYF
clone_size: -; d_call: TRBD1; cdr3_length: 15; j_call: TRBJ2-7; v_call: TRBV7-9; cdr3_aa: CASSPRGQGVYEQYF
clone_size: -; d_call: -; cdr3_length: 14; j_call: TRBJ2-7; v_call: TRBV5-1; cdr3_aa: CASSLRGQNYEQYF
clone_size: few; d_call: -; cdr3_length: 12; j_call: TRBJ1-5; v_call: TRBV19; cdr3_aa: CASTLPNQPQHF
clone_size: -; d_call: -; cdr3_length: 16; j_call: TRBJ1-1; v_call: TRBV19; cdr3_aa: CASSSPSTGWLAEAFF
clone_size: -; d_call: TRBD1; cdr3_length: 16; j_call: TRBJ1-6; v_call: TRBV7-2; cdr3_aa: CASSSRTGGWNSPLHF
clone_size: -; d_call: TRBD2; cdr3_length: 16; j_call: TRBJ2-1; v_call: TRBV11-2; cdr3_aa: CASSLATSGPYNEQFF
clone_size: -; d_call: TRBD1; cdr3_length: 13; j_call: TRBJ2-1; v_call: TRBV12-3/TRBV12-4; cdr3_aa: CASHGQGHNEQFF
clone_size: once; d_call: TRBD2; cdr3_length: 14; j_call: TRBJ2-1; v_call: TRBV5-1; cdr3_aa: CASRSMREGDEQFF
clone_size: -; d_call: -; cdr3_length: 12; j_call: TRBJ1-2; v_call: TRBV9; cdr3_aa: CASSVPGYGYTF
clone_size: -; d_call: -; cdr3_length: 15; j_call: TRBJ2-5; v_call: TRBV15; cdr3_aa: CATSRDLGSEETQYF
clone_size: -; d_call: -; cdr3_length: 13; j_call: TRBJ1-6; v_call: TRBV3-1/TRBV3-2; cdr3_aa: CASSADRNSPLHF
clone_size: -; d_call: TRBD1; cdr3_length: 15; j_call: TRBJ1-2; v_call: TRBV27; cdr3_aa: CASSMTGGANYGYTF
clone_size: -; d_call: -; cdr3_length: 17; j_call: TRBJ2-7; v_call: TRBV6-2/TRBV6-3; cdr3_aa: CASSYPAQAPLSYEQYF
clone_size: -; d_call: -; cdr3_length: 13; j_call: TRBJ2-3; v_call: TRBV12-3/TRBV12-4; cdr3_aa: CASGGRPGDTQYF
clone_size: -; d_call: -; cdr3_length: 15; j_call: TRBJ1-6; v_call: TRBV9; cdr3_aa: CASNRGSSYNSPLHF
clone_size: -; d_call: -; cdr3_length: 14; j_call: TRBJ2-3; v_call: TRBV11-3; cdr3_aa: CASSSPSFADTQYF
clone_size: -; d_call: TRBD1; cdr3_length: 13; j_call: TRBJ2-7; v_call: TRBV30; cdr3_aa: CAGEQGQTYEQYF
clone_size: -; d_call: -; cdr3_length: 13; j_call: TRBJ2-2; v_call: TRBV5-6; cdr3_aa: CASSLRATGELFF
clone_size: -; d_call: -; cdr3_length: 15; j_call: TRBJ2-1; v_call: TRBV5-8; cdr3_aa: CASSFWATYNHEQFF